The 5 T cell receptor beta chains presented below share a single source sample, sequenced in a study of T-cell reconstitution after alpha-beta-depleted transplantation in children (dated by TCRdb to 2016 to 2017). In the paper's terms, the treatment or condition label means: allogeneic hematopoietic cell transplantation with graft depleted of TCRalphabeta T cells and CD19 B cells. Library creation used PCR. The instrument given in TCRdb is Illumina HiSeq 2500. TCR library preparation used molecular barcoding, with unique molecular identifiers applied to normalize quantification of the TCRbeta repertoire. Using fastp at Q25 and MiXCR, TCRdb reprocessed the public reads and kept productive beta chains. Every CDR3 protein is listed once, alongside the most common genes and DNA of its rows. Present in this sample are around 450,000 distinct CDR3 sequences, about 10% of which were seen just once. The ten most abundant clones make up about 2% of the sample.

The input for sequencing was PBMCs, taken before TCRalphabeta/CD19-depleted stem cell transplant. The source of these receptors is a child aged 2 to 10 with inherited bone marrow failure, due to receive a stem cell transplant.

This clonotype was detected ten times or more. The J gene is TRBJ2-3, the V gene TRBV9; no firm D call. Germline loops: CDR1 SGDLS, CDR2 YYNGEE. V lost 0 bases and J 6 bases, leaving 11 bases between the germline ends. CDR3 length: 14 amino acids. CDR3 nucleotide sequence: TGTGCCAGCAGCGTAGCTCCCCAGCCGGATACGCAGTATTTT. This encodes CASSVAPQPDTQYF.

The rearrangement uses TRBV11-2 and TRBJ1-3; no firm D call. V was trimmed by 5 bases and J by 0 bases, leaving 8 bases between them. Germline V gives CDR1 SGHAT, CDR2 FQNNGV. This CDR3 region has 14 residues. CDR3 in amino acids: CASSDGISGNTIYF. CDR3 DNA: TGTGCCAGCAGCGACGGAATCTCTGGAAACACCATATATTTT. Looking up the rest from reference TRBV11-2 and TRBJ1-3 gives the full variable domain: EAGVAQSPRYKIIEKRQSVAFWCNPISGHATLYWYQQILGQGPKLLIQFQNNGVVDDSQLPKDRFSAERLKGVDSTLKIQPAKLEDSAVYLCASSDGISGNTIYFGEGSWLTVV.

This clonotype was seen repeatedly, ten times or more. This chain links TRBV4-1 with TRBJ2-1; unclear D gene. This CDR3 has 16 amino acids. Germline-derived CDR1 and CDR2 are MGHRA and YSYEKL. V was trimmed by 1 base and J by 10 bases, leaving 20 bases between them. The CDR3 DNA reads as TGCGCCAGCAGCCAAGTGGGCGGCCCCCGCTCAATAGAGCAGTTCTTC. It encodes CASSQVGGPRSIEQFF.

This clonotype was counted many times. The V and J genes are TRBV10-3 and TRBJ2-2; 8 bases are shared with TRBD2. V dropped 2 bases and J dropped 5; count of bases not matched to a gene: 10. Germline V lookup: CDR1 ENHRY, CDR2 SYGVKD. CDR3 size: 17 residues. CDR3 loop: CAISEGEGLGGTGELFF. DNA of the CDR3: TGTGCCATCAGTGAGGGAGAGGGACTAGGAGGTACCGGGGAGCTGTTTTTT.

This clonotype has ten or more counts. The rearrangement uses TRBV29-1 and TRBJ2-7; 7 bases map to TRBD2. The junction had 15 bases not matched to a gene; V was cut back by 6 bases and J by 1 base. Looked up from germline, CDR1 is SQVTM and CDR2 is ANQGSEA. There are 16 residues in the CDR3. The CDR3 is CSVTRASGVFSYEQYF. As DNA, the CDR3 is TGCAGCGTGACGAGGGCTAGCGGCGTATTTTCCTACGAGCAGTACTTC.